One and the same sample provided the 30 T cell receptor beta chains below, sequenced in a study of OX40 agonist ivuxolimab in advanced cancers. TCRdb keeps only in-frame clones here, not all; method: immunoSEQ multiplex PCR. Seen here are fewer than 50,000 clones, approximately 82% observed once, and the top ten hold about 7.6%. This specimen was CD4+ or CD8+ T cells sorted from blood, taken in a trial of the OX40 agonist ivuxolimab. The receptors here all came from an adult with an advanced solid tumor such as melanoma, head and neck, liver or kidney cancer.

The V and J genes are TRBV6-5 and TRBJ1-6, with D maybe TRBD1 (6 bases). The CDR3 extends over 13 amino acids. Per the germline V gene, CDR1 is MNHEY and CDR2 is SVGAGI. Trimming stripped 8 bases from V and 5 bases from J, with 10 bases between. CDR3 amino acids: CASGTWHNSPLHF. The DNA of the CDR3 is TGTGCCAGCGGGACATGGCATAATTCACCCCTCCACTTT.

This clone occurred a few times. CDR3 amino acids: CASSPTHGAGTTDTQYF. CDR3 coding DNA: TGTGCCAGCAGTCCCACCCATGGAGCGGGAACCACAGATACGCAGTATTTT. V gene TRBV27 combines with J gene TRBJ2-3; 7 nucleotides line up with TRBD2. Looked up from germline, CDR1 is MNHEY and CDR2 is SMNVEV (reference sequence). The CDR3 runs 17 residues. J was trimmed by 2 bases and V by 5 bases; bases with no gene match: 13.

In this sample, this clone turned up once. The CDR3 bases are TGTGCCAGCAGCTTAGTTAGCGGGTTCGCCTACGAGCAGTACTTC. It yields the protein CASSLVSGFAYEQYF. The rearrangement links TRBV11-2 to TRBJ2-7; 7 nucleotides align to TRBD2. The length of the CDR3 is 15 residues. Trimming cost V 1 base and J 2 bases; bases outside gene matches: 5. In germline, CDR1 is SGHAT, CDR2 FQNNGV.

In the case of this clone: A read error may account for a junction end that differs from germline. The chain uses TRBV19 and TRBJ2-2; 9 bases fit TRBD2. This CDR3 has 16 amino acids. The germline CDR1 and CDR2 sequences are LNHDA and SQIVND (reference sequence). Here the CDR3 reads CASSVTNPGLALELFF. DNA for the CDR3: TGTGCCAGTAGTGTCACAAACCCGGGACTAGCTTTGGAGTTGTTTTTT.

This clone was counted a few times. The chain has TRBV27 and TRBJ1-3; D gene unclear. V dropped 0 bases and J dropped 0 bases, with 9 bases sitting between them. The germline gives CDR1 MNHEY, CDR2 SMNVEV (reference sequence). The CDR3 totals 16 residues. CDR3 in DNA: TGTGCCAGCAGTTTATCTGGGCAGAGCTCTGGAAACACCATATATTTT. This translates into CASSLSGQSSGNTIYF.

The V gene is TRBV5-1, the J gene TRBJ2-3; D is perhaps TRBD1 or TRBD2 (5 bases each). The CDR3 loop spans 16 amino acids. The germline V gene has CDR1 SGHRS and CDR2 YFSETQ. Trimming removed 0 bases at V and 2 bases at J, with 13 bases between. The CDR3 loop is CASSLAKGRNTDTQYF. As DNA, the CDR3 is TGCGCCAGCAGCTTGGCAAAGGGGAGAAACACAGATACGCAGTATTTT.

This clone was seen just once. This chain links TRBV5-1 with TRBJ2-1; TRBD2 is a possible D gene (6 bases). From germline, CDR1 is SGHRS and CDR2 YFSETQ. The CDR3 extends over 15 amino acids. V was shortened by 0 bases and J by 2 bases, with 9 bases between the two germline ends. The CDR3 region is CASSLDAGPYNEQFF. In DNA form, the CDR3 reads TGCGCCAGCAGCTTGGACGCGGGGCCCTACAATGAGCAGTTCTTC.

The V and J genes are TRBV28 and TRBJ1-2; no clear D. Per germline, CDR1 MDHEN and CDR2 SYDVKM. Trimming pared 7 bases from V and 5 bases from J, leaving 11 bases between. This CDR3 has 12 residues. The CDR3 DNA reads as TGTGCCAGCATAACGGGGAGTTATGGCTACACCTTC. It yields the protein CASITGSYGYTF.

The chain couples TRBV11-2 to TRBJ2-5; 9 nucleotides align to TRBD2. This CDR3 contains 15 residues. Germline CDR1 is SGHAT and CDR2 is FQNNGV. V was clipped by 4 bases and J by 4 bases; unmatched bases: 7. In nucleotides, the CDR3 is TGTGCCAGCAGCTCCGTAGCGGGAGTGGCAGAGACCCAGTACTTC. It translates to CASSSVAGVAETQYF.

This sequence joins TRBV18 and TRBJ2-6, with 7 bases fitting TRBD1. Germline trimming cut 6 bases from V and 2 bases from J; bases unmatched to any gene: 7. CDR1 KGHSH and CDR2 LQKENI come from the germline V gene. The CDR3 sequence is 16 residues long. In DNA, the CDR3 is TGTGCCAGCTCTCCTAGGGGGCCTACTGGGGCCAACGTCCTGACTTTC. Translation gives CASSPRGPTGANVLTF.

There are a few counts of this clone. The chain has TRBV7-2 and TRBJ2-5; 13 bases are a match to TRBD2. The DNA end is a closer match to TRBJ2-7, so the J assignment may be wrong. The germline V gene encodes CDR1 SGHTA and CDR2 FQGNSA. This CDR3 is built from 16 residues. CDR3 coding DNA: TGTGCCAGCAGCCTAAGGACTAGCGGGAGAGGGTACGAGCAGTACTTC. It yields the protein CASSLRTSGRGYEQYF.

The chain carries TRBV30 and TRBJ2-1; 9 bases align to TRBD2. This CDR3 is 15 amino acids long. After removal of 2 bases from V and 9 bases from J, the junction contained 11 bases not matched to a gene. The germline V gene encodes CDR1 GTSNPN and CDR2 SVGIG (reference sequence). The CDR3 loop is CAWSISGRRQSEQFF. CDR3 in DNA: TGTGCCTGGAGTATCAGCGGGAGGAGACAAAGTGAGCAGTTCTTC.

This sequence joins TRBV5-1 and TRBJ2-3, with D unresolved. Trimming took off 5 bases at V and 1 base at J, with 11 bases between the two ends. From germline, CDR1 is SGHRS and CDR2 YFSETQ. The CDR3 runs to 14 residues. CDR3 in amino acids: CASRQGSGTDTQYF. For the CDR3, the DNA is TGCGCCAGCAGACAAGGAAGTGGCACAGATACGCAGTATTTT.

This rearrangement joins TRBV5-4 to TRBJ1-4; TRBD1 agrees at 11 bases. Germline V lookup: CDR1 SGHNT, CDR2 YYREEE (reference sequence). Germline trimming cut 4 bases from V and 4 bases from J; bases unmatched to any gene: 3. This CDR3 comprises 15 residues. The CDR3 loop is CASSTGQGVNEKLFF. As DNA, the CDR3 is TGTGCCAGCAGCACGGGACAGGGGGTTAATGAAAAACTGTTTTTT. The full variable domain, with the rest looked up from reference TRBV5-4 and TRBJ1-4, is ETGVTQSPTHLIKTRGQQVTLRCSSQSGHNTVSWYQQALGQGPQFIFQYYREEENGRGNFPPRFSGLQFPNYSSELNVNALELDDSALYLCASSTGQGVNEKLFFGSGTQLSVL.

This clone was observed a few times. The chain has TRBV29-1 and TRBJ2-3, with 12 nucleotides matching TRBD2. The V gene end was trimmed by 4 bases and the J gene end by 4 bases; junction bases not matched to a gene: 0. Germline V gene data show CDR1 as SQVTM and CDR2 as ANQGSEA. The CDR3 totals 13 residues. The CDR3 DNA reads as TGCAGCGTTGCTAGCGGGAGGGCAGATACGCAGTATTTT. Translation: CSVASGRADTQYF.

J is TRBJ2-7 and V is TRBV7-2, with TRBD2 matching over 10 bases. The trim removed 5 bases at V and 4 bases at J, leaving 8 bases unmatched. Per the germline V gene, CDR1 is SGHTA and CDR2 is FQGNSA. The CDR3 consists of 15 residues. The CDR3 loop is CASSPVGLAAYEQYF. For the CDR3, the DNA is TGTGCCAGCAGCCCGGTAGGACTAGCGGCGTACGAGCAGTACTTC.

This sequence joins TRBV4-3 and TRBJ2-7, with 10 bases matching TRBD2. The CDR3 consists of 15 residues. Germline V gives CDR1 LGHNA, CDR2 YSLEER. The V segment lost 0 bases and the J segment 5 bases; nucleotides outside the gene matches: 4. The CDR3 sequence: CASSQDLAGENEQYF. CDR3 bases: TGCGCCAGCAGCCAAGATCTAGCGGGAGAGAACGAGCAGTACTTC.

The rearrangement joins TRBV7-2 to TRBJ1-5; possible D gene TRBD1, 5 bases. There are 13 residues in the CDR3. Per germline, CDR1 SGHTA and CDR2 FQGNSA. The V end lost 2 bases, the J end lost 7 bases, and 9 bases lay between the germline ends. CDR3 protein: CASSLIRDQPQHF. DNA of the CDR3: TGTGCCAGCAGCTTAATTCGGGACCAGCCCCAGCATTTT.

The DNA for the CDR3 is TGTGCCAGCTCACCACCGTCGGCAGATACGCAGTATTTT. This encodes CASSPPSADTQYF. This chain connects TRBV18 to TRBJ2-3, with D unresolved. V was clipped by 0 bases and J by 4 bases, with 5 bases between them. Germline loops: CDR1 KGHSH, CDR2 LQKENI. The CDR3 is 13 residues long.

The rearrangement joins TRBV11-2 to TRBJ2-1; D possibly corresponds to TRBD2 (6 bases). Germline assignment: CDR1 SGHAT and CDR2 FQNNGV. Trimming pared 1 base from V and 6 bases from J, leaving 13 bases between. The CDR3 sequence is 15 residues long. As DNA, the CDR3 is TGTGCCAGCAGCTTAGTAGCGGCTTTGGTCAATGAGCAGTTCTTC. This encodes CASSLVAALVNEQFF.

The chain has TRBV10-3 and TRBJ2-2, with D perhaps matching TRBD1 or TRBD2 (7 bases each). From germline, CDR1 is ENHRY and CDR2 SYGVKD. The CDR3 is made up of 13 amino acids. Trimming took 10 bases from V and 4 from J, leaving 13 bases between them. In DNA, the CDR3 is TGTGCCACCAGGGGGGGAGGCACCGGGGAGCTGTTTTTT. Translated, it gives CATRGGGTGELFF.

The chain couples TRBV19 to TRBJ2-2, with TRBD2 matching over 7 bases. The CDR3 extends over 16 amino acids. The germline V gene has CDR1 LNHDA and CDR2 SQIVND (reference sequence). Unmatched junction bases numbered 4, after V lost 3 bases and J lost 0 bases. The CDR3 is CASSIWLAANTGELFF. The CDR3 DNA is TGTGCCAGTAGTATCTGGCTAGCGGCGAACACCGGGGAGCTGTTTTTT.

This clone was seen a few times. The rearrangement links TRBV30 to TRBJ1-6, with D possibly TRBD1 on 6 matching bases. The CDR3 has 14 residues. The V gene's germline CDR1 is GTSNPN and CDR2 SVGIG (reference sequence). The V gene lost 0 bases and the J gene lost 6 bases, with 9 bases spanning the gap. CDR3: CAWSVGGFNSPLHF. The CDR3 bases are TGTGCCTGGAGTGTAGGGGGTTTTAATTCACCCCTCCACTTT.

The J gene is TRBJ2-3, the V gene TRBV27, with TRBD2 as a possible D gene (7 bases). CDR1 is MNHEY and CDR2 is SMNVEV in the germline V gene (reference sequence). This CDR3 contains 14 residues. Trimming took 6 bases from V and 4 from J, leaving 14 bases between them. CDR3 sequence reads: CASSWGGRPDTQYF. Here the CDR3 DNA reads TGTGCCAGCAGCTGGGGGGGGCGCCCAGATACGCAGTATTTT.

The rearrangement joins TRBV18 to TRBJ2-2; the match to TRBD2 covers 10 bases. This CDR3 contains 16 residues. Unmatched junction bases numbered 6, after V lost 6 bases and J lost 2 bases. Germline V gene sequence: CDR1 KGHSH, CDR2 LQKENI. CDR3 nucleotide sequence: TGTGCCAGCTCCATCAGCGGGAGGGTAAACACCGGGGAGCTGTTTTTT. It is translated as CASSISGRVNTGELFF. The full variable domain, completed using reference TRBV18 and TRBJ2-2, is NAGVMQNPRHLVRRRGQEARLRCSPMKGHSHVYWYRQLPEEGLKFMVYLQKENIIDESGMPKERFSAEFPKEGPSILRIQQVVRGDSAAYFCASSISGRVNTGELFFGEGSRLTVL.

This chain connects TRBV4-1 to TRBJ2-2; D is undetermined. The CDR3 has 14 amino acids. Trimming pared 6 bases from V and 0 bases from J, leaving 8 bases between. From germline, CDR1 is MGHRA and CDR2 YSYEKL. DNA of the CDR3: TGCGCCAGCAGTGGACGGGCGAACACCGGGGAGCTGTTTTTT. It encodes CASSGRANTGELFF.

The genes are TRBV7-6 and TRBJ2-1, with D unresolved. Germline V gene sequence: CDR1 SGHVS, CDR2 FNYEAQ. The CDR3 runs 13 residues. The V end lost 5 bases, the J end lost 7 bases, and 12 bases lay between the germline ends. The CDR3 spells CASSPTSANEQFF. The DNA of the CDR3 is TGTGCCAGCAGCCCCACGTCGGCGAATGAGCAGTTCTTC.

The genes are TRBV7-2 and TRBJ1-3; D perhaps matches TRBD1 (5 bases). The germline V gene encodes CDR1 SGHTA and CDR2 FQGNSA. The CDR3 is 14 amino acids. Trimming cost V 5 bases and J 8 bases, with 16 bases left between them. Written as DNA, the CDR3 is TGTGCCAGCAGCCCCTATCGAGGGGTGGACACCATATATTTT. This encodes CASSPYRGVDTIYF.

The rearrangement links TRBV5-6 to TRBJ2-5; TRBD1 agrees at 9 bases. The CDR3 contains 15 residues. The germline gives CDR1 SGHDT, CDR2 YYEEEE. V shed 4 bases and J 4 bases; nucleotides not matched to a gene: 8. The CDR3 spells CASSAGQGRAETQYF. Here the CDR3 DNA reads TGTGCCAGCAGCGCCGGACAGGGGAGGGCAGAGACCCAGTACTTC.

The chain recombines TRBV10-3 with TRBJ2-5, with TRBD2 identical over 7 bases. The end of the DNA aligns better with TRBJ2-7, so the J call may be wrong. CDR1 is ENHRY, CDR2 SYGVKD, per germline. The CDR3 has 13 amino acids. This CDR3 reads CAVRLADSYEQYF. The CDR3 DNA is TGTGCCGTCCGACTAGCCGACTCCTACGAGCAGTACTTC.